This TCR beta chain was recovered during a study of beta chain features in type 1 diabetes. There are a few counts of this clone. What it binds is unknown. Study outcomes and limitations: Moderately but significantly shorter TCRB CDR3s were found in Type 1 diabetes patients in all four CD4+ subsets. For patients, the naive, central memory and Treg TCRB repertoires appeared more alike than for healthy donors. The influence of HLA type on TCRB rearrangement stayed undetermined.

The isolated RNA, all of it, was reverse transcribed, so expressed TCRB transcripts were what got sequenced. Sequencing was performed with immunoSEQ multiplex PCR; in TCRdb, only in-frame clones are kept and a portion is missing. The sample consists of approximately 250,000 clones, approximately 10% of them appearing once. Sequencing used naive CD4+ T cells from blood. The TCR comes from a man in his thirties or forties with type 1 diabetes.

Here the CDR3 reads CATSRPRGSQGNTIYF. The CDR3 nucleotides are TGTGCCACCAGCAGACCGCGAGGTTCTCAAGGAAACACCATATATTTT. V usage is TRBV15 and J usage is TRBJ1-3; D gene ambiguous. V gave up 2 bases and J gave up 4 bases, with 15 bases separating them. The CDR3 is made up of 16 amino acids. Germline loops: CDR1 LNHNV, CDR2 YYDKDF (reference sequence).